This T cell receptor (beta chain) was profiled in a study of regulatory T cells in long-lasting Graves disease. Regarding the study as a whole: More public clonotypes were shared by persistent patients (under 3,000) than by new patients (fewer than 1,000). There were preferences for TRBV28, TRBJ1-2 and TRBJ2-5 in persistent disease.

Arm-PCR of CDR3 regions and iRepertoire HTBI primers were used to build TCR beta libraries. The authors' processing: The samples included around 62 TRBV and under 15 TRBJ segments. TCRdb itself ran the multiplex PCR reads through MiXCR, one entry per CDR3 protein. V and J calls and clone size were set by TCRdb, not the authors. Of some 600,000 distinct CDR3 sequences in the sample, roughly 16% were seen once. Only a few counts were recorded for this clonotype. Its antigen is not identified. Time point here: newly diagnosed GD, antithyroid drugs for less than 3 months. Generation of the TCR library employed RNA extracted from PBMCs. CDR1 and CDR2 from the germline V gene are MGHRA and YSYEKL. CDR3 length equals 15 residues. The V and J ends lost 6 bases and 9 bases respectively, with 20 bases between them. These data were also reused for a study on T cells in Graves' hyperthyroidism and ophthalmopathy. From that study: Patients were excluded because of uncontrolled infection, other autoimmune disease, pregnancy or lactation.

The rearrangement links TRBV4-1 to TRBJ2-2; the D is unclear. The source is a man aged 18-30 years with Graves disease. The sequencing used peripheral blood mononuclear cells (PBMCs), collected at new diagnosis, from a patient treated with antithyroid drugs. The CDR3 loop is CASRATGQRARELFF. The CDR3 region has the DNA TGCGCCAGCAGGGCTACGGGCCAAAGGGCCAGGGAGCTGTTTTTT.